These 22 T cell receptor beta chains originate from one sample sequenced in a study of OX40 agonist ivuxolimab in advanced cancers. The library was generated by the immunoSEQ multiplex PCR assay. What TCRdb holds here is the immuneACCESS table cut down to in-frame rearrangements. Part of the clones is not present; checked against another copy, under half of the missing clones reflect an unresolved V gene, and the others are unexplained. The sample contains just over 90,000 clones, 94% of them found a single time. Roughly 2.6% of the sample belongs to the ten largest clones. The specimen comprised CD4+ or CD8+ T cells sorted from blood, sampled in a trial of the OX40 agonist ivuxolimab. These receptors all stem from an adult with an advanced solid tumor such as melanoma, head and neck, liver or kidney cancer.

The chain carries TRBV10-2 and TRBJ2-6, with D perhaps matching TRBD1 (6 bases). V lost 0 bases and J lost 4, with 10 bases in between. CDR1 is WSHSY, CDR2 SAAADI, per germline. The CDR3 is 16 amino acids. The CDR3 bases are TGCGCCAGCAGTGAGTCGGGGGCGGCAGGGGCCAACGTCCTGACTTTC. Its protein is CASSESGAAGANVLTF.

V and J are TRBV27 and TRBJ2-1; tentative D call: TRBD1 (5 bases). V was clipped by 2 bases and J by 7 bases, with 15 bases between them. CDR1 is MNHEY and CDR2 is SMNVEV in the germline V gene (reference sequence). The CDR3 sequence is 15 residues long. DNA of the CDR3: TGTGCCAGCAGTTTAATGGCAGGGTTTTTTAATGAGCAGTTCTTC. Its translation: CASSLMAGFFNEQFF.

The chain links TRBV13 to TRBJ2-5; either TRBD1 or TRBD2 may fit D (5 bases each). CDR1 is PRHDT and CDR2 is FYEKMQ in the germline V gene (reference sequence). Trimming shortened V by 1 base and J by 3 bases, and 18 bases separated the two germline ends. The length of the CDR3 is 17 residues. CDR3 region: CASSLVNRREIEETQYF. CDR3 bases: TGTGCCAGCAGCTTAGTAAATCGCAGGGAGATCGAAGAGACCCAGTACTTC. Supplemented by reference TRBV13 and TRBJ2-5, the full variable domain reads AAGVIQSPRHLIKEKRETATLKCYPIPRHDTVYWYQQGPGQDPQFLISFYEKMQSDKGSIPDRFSAQQFSDYHSELNMSSLELGDSALYFCASSLVNRREIEETQYFGPGTRLLVL.

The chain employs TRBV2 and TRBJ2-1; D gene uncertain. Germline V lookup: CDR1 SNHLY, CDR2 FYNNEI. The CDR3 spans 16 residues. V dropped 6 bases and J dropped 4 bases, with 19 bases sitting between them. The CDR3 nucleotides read TGTGCCAGCAGGCTGTCTAGACCTTTAAGATACAATGAGCAGTTCTTC. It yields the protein CASRLSRPLRYNEQFF.

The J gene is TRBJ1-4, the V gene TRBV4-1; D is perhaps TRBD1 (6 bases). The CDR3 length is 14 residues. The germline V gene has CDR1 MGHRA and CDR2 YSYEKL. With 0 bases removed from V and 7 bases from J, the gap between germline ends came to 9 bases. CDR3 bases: TGCGCCAGCAGCCAAGAATACAGGGCTGAAAAACTGTTTTTT. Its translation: CASSQEYRAEKLFF.

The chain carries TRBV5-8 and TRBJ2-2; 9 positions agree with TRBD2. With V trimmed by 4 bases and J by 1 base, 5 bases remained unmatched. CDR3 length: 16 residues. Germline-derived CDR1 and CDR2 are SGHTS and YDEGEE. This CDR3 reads CASSQRGDLNTGELFF. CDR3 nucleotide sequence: TGTGCCAGCAGCCAGCGGGGGGATCTGAACACCGGGGAGCTGTTTTTT.

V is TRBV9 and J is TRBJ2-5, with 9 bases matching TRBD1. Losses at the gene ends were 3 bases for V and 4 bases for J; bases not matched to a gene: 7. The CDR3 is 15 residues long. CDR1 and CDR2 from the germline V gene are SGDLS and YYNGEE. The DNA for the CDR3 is TGTGCCAGCAGCGGGGGACAGGGAGGGAGAGAGACCCAGTACTTC. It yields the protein CASSGGQGGRETQYF.

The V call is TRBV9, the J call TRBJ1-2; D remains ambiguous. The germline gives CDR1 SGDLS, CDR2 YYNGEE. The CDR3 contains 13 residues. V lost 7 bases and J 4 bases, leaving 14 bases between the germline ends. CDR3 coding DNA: TGTGCCAGCCGCAGCCCGGAGTCCTATGGCTACACCTTC. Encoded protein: CASRSPESYGYTF.

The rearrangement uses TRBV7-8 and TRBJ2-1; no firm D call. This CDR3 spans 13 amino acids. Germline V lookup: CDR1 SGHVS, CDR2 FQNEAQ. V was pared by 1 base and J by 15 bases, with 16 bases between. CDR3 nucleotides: TGTGCCAGCAGCTTAGGAGACCCGGGCCTCGGGTTCTTC. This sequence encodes CASSLGDPGLGFF.

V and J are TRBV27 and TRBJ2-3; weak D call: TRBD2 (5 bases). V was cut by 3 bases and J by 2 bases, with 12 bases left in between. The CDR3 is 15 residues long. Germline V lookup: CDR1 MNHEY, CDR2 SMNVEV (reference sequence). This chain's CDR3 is CASSFRGSLTDTQYF. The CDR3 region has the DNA TGTGCCAGCAGTTTTCGGGGATCCCTCACAGATACGCAGTATTTT.

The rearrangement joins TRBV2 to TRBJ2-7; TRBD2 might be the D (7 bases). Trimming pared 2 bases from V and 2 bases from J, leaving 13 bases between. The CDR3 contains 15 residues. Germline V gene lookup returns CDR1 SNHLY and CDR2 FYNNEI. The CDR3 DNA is TGTGCCAGCAGTGAAACTCGGGGGGACACCTACGAGCAGTACTTC. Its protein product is CASSETRGDTYEQYF.

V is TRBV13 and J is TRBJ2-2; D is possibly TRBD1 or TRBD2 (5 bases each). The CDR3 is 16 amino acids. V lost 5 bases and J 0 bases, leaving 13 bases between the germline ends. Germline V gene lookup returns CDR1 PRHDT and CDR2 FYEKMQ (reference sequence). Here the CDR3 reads CASSRGRGANTGELFF. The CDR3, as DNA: TGTGCCAGCAGCCGCGGTAGGGGAGCGAACACCGGGGAGCTGTTTTTT.

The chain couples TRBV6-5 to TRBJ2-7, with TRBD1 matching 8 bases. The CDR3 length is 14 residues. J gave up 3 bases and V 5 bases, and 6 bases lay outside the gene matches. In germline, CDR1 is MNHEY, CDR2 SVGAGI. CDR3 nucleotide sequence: TGTGCCAGCAGTCGACAGGGGTCGGGCTACGAGCAGTACTTC. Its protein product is CASSRQGSGYEQYF.

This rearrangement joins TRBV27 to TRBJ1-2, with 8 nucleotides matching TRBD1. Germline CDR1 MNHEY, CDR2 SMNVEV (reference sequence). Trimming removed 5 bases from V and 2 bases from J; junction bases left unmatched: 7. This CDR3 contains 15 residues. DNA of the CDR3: TGTGCCAGCAGTCATGGACAGGGAACGAACTATGGCTACACCTTC. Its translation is CASSHGQGTNYGYTF.

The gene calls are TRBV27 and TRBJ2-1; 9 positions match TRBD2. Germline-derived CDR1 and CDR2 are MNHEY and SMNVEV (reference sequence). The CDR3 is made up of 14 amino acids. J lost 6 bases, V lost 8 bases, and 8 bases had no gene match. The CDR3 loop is CASSLAGIGNEQFF. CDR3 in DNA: TGTGCCAGCTCCCTAGCGGGAATCGGCAATGAGCAGTTCTTC.

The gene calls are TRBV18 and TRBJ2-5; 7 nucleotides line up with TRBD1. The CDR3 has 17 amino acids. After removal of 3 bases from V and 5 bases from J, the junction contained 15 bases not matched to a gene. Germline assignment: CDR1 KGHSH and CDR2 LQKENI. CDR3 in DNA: TGTGCCAGCTCACCTCCGGGACAGCCTTATAGGCGGGAGACCCAGTACTTC. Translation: CASSPPGQPYRRETQYF.

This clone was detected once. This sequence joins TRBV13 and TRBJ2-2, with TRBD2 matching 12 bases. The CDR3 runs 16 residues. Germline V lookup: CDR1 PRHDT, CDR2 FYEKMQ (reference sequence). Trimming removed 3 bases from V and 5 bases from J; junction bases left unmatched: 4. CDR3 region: CASSLGTSGRTGELFF. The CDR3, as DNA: TGTGCCAGCAGCTTGGGTACTAGCGGGAGGACCGGGGAGCTGTTTTTT.

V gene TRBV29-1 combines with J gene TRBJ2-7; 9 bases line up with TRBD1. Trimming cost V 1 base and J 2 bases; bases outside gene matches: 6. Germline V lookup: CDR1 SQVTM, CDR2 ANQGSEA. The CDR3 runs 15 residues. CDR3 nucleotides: TGCAGCGTTGAAGGAGCGGGACAGGGTGCCTACGAGCAGTACTTC. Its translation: CSVEGAGQGAYEQYF.

The CDR3 here is CASSQGSEGGAYGYTF. CDR3 nucleotides: TGCGCCAGCAGCCAAGGCTCAGAAGGGGGCGCCTATGGCTACACCTTC. The J gene is TRBJ1-2, the V gene TRBV4-3; 7 bases fit TRBD1. Germline lookup yields CDR1 LGHNA and CDR2 YSLEER. This CDR3 is 16 amino acids long. The V and J ends lost 1 base and 4 bases, in that order; junction bases with no gene match: 9.

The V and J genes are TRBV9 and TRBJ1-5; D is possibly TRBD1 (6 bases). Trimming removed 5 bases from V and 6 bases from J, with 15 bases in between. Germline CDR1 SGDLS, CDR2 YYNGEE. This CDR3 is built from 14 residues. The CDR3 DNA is TGTGCCAGCAGTCAGGGGCGTACCGGTCAGCCCCAGCATTTT. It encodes CASSQGRTGQPQHF.

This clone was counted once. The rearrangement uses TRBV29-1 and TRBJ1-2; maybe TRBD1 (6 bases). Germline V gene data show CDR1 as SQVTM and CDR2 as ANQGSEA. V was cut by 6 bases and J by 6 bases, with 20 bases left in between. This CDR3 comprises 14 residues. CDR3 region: CSVPTGGRRDGYTF. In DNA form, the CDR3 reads TGCAGCGTCCCTACCGGGGGCAGGCGGGATGGCTACACCTTC.

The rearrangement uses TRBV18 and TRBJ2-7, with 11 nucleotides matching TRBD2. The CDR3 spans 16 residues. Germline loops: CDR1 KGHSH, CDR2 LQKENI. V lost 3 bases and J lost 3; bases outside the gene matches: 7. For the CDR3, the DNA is TGTGCCAGCTCACCTCTCGGACTAGCGGGCAACTACGAGCAGTACTTC. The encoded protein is CASSPLGLAGNYEQYF. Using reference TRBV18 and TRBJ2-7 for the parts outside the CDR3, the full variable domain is NAGVMQNPRHLVRRRGQEARLRCSPMKGHSHVYWYRQLPEEGLKFMVYLQKENIIDESGMPKERFSAEFPKEGPSILRIQQVVRGDSAAYFCASSPLGLAGNYEQYFGPGTRLTVT.